This entry concerns a single T cell receptor beta chain. Its antigen remains unidentified. PCR was performed a second time for about 7 to 11 cycles using a sample-barcoded 5' primer and a J-beta primer mix. TCRdb used MiXCR to reprocess the 5' RACE reads, holding one entry per CDR3 protein. This table has under 1 million distinct CDR3 sequences, around two fifths appearing once. The CDR3 has 15 residues. Germline V gene lookup returns CDR1 LNHDA and CDR2 SQIVND (reference sequence). Trimming stripped 5 bases from V and 7 bases from J, with 21 bases between. The sample providers were healthy Caucasian people from Russia, aged roughly 6 to 95. The data belong to a study of blood T cells in healthy people across ages. Study results and limitations: It was the long-lived donors that had more naive CD4+ cells and higher diversity than aged donors. Age advanced and TCR beta diversity per million T cells fell, roughly linearly.

The chain recombines TRBV19 with TRBJ2-7; D tentatively fits TRBD1 or TRBD2 (5 bases each). Sequenced: blood. This receptor was taken from a man in his sixties in good health. The chain's CDR3 is CASSLGTAISGEQYF. CDR3 nucleotides: TGTGCCAGTAGTTTGGGGACGGCCATATCAGGGGAGCAGTACTTC.